This T cell receptor beta chain is drawn from a study of blood T cell repertoires in COVID-19. Study information: Collection of acute and convalescent COVID-19 samples took place in the United States, Italy and Spain. T cells, B-cell-depleted T cells, or PBMCs supplied cDNA or gDNA.

The CDR3 totals 13 residues. The V gene lost 6 bases and the J gene lost 0 bases, with 8 bases spanning the gap. In germline, CDR1 is SNHLY, CDR2 FYNNEI. A remark on this clone: The sample holds other DNA sequences that translate to the same CDR3.

Study processing details: By means of reference gene primer amplification, nucleated cell counts were estimated. The protocol was immunoSEQ multiplex PCR, while the TCRdb copy is restricted to in-frame clones and leaves out a portion. V and J calls and clone size are those listed in that table; D and trimming were worked out from the DNA. The data show approximately 200,000 clones, with about nine tenths seen just once and roughly 4.2% held by the top ten. Sample: peripheral blood. The TCR comes from a man aged 50 or older with acute or convalescent COVID-19. The chain has TRBV2 and TRBJ1-1, with D hard to call. The CDR3, as DNA: TGTGCCAGCAGCCCGAGTCTGAACACTGAAGCTTTCTTT. It encodes CASSPSLNTEAFF. The full variable domain, in which reference TRBV2 and TRBJ1-1 provide the parts outside the CDR3, is EPEVTQTPSHQVTQMGQEVILRCVPISNHLYFYWYRQILGQKVEFLVSFYNNEISEKSEIFDDQFSVERPDGSNFTLKIRSTKLEDSAMYFCASSPSLNTEAFFGQGTRLTVV.